What follows describes a single T cell receptor beta chain. The antigen is unknown. This entry is derived from a study of radiotherapy plus CTLA-4 blockade in lung cancer. The repertoire was sequenced with immunoSEQ multiplex PCR; TCRdb's copy has only in-frame clones and lacks some. The sample lists 50,000 to 75,000 clones; around 77% were seen once. V was shortened by 1 base and J by 1 base, with 10 bases between the two germline ends. The CDR3 spans 15 residues. Germline loops: CDR1 LGHNA, CDR2 YSLEER. Study conclusions and caveats: After treatment with radiotherapy plus ipilimumab, TCR clones that came from the tumor expanded in blood.

Sequenced material: peripheral blood, taken from a patient treated with radiotherapy plus ipilimumab. J is TRBJ2-5 and V is TRBV4-3; D is perhaps TRBD1 (5 bases). The sequence was collected from a human donor with non-small cell lung cancer who had a complete response to radiotherapy plus ipilimumab. The DNA for the CDR3 is TGCGCCAGCAGCCAAGTACCAGGGCCCCAAGAGACCCAGTACTTC. Amino acids: CASSQVPGPQETQYF.